The 28 T cell receptor beta chains given below trace back to one sample, sequenced in a study of blood T cells in healthy people across ages. Through a sample-barcoded 5' primer and a J-beta primer mix, a second PCR was run for about 6 to 11 cycles. MiXCR, applied by TCRdb to the 5' RACE reads, yields one record per CDR3 protein. This sample has fewer than 900,000 distinct CDR3 sequences; roughly 44% occur once, and the top ten carry 20% to 25%. The sequencing sample was made of blood. The receptor source for this set is a woman in her sixties or seventies in good health.

This clonotype has only a few counts. A much larger clone sits a single nucleotide away, making a read error possible. CDR3: CASSSRGFCGYTF. Here the CDR3 DNA reads TGTGCCAGCAGCTCGAGGGGGTTTTGTGGCTACACCTTC. This chain uses TRBV7-2 with TRBJ1-2, with D tentatively TRBD1 (6 bases). The length of the CDR3 is 13 residues. V gave up 4 bases and J gave up 7 bases, with 13 bases separating them. From germline, CDR1 is SGHTA and CDR2 FQGNSA.

This clonotype was counted between two and nine times. The genes are TRBV5-8 and TRBJ2-3; 11 bases map to TRBD2. The V gene end was trimmed by 0 bases and the J gene end by 2 bases; junction bases not matched to a gene: 8. This CDR3 region has 18 residues. Germline CDR1 and CDR2: SGHTS and YDEGEE. The CDR3 nucleotides read TGTGCCAGCAGCTTGGTGTCTACTAGCGGGAGTGACACAGATACGCAGTATTTT. Translating it yields CASSLVSTSGSDTDTQYF. Using reference TRBV5-8 and TRBJ2-3 for the parts outside the CDR3, the full variable domain is EAGVTQSPTHLIKTRGQQATLRCSPISGHTSVYWYQQALGLGLQFLLWYDEGEERNRGNFPPRFSGRQFPNYSSELNVNALELEDSALYLCASSLVSTSGSDTDTQYFGPGTRLTVL.

This clonotype was detected many times. The chain couples TRBV12-3 or TRBV12-4 to TRBJ2-7, with D perhaps TRBD1 (6 bases). There are 13 residues in the CDR3. Trimming took 6 bases from V and 1 from J, leaving 10 bases between them. The CDR3 spells CASSKDSSYEQYF. The CDR3 nucleotides are TGTGCCAGCAGCAAGGACAGTTCCTACGAGCAGTACTTC.

This clonotype was detected a few times. The rearrangement uses TRBV5-1 and TRBJ2-3; TRBD2 matches 13 bases. Per the germline V gene, CDR1 is SGHRS and CDR2 is YFSETQ. This CDR3 has 15 residues. The ends lost 5 bases at V and 6 bases at J; junction bases unmatched: 6. CDR3 nucleotide sequence: TGCGCCAGCAGTCGCGGGACTAGCGGGGAGGATACGCAGTATTTT. Protein sequence: CASSRGTSGEDTQYF.

The chain links TRBV28 to TRBJ2-3; D unresolved. V was pared by 3 bases and J by 4 bases, with 11 bases between. This CDR3 spans 14 amino acids. The germline V gene encodes CDR1 MDHEN and CDR2 SYDVKM. The DNA of the CDR3 is TGTGCCAGCAGTTTGACGACGGCCCCAGATACGCAGTATTTT. The encoded protein is CASSLTTAPDTQYF.

J is TRBJ2-2 and V is TRBV12-3 or TRBV12-4, with D perhaps matching TRBD2 (6 bases). This CDR3 contains 14 residues. V lost 10 bases and J 1 base, leaving 13 bases between the germline ends. Written as DNA, the CDR3 is TGTGCCACCTTTCTGGGGGGGAACACCGGGGAGCTGTTTTTT. It is translated as CATFLGGNTGELFF.

In nucleotides, the CDR3 is TGTGCCAGCAGCCAAGAGGGGGAGGGGTACTTTAACGAGCAGTACTTC. Protein sequence: CASSQEGEGYFNEQYF. The V and J genes are TRBV4-2 and TRBJ2-4, with 7 bases aligning to TRBD2. The tail of the sequence fits TRBJ2-7 better, so the J call may be wrong. This CDR3 has 16 amino acids. Germline V lookup: CDR1 LGHNA, CDR2 YNFKEQ.

A remark on this clonotype: At one end, the junction sequence differs from germline, possibly due to a read error. This chain joins TRBV10-3 and TRBJ1-6, with D uncertain. CDR1 is ENHRY, CDR2 SYGVKD, per germline. The CDR3 is 13 residues long. The chain's CDR3 is CAISDGQNSPPHF. In DNA form, the CDR3 reads TGTGCCATCAGTGACGGTCAGAATTCACCCCCCCACTTT.

Only a few counts were recorded for this clonotype. The chain's CDR3 is CSASTGGSKQYF. The CDR3 region has the DNA TGCAGTGCGTCGACAGGGGGCAGTAAGCAGTACTTC. This sequence joins TRBV20-1 and TRBJ2-4; 10 bases fit TRBD1. Germline V gives CDR1 DFQATT, CDR2 SNEGSKA (reference sequence). This CDR3 contains 12 residues. The ends lost 6 bases at V and 13 bases at J; junction bases unmatched: 9.

There are many counts of this clonotype. The gene calls are TRBV3-1 and TRBJ2-3; the D gene could be TRBD1 or TRBD2 (5 bases each). CDR1 LGHDT and CDR2 YNNKEL come from the germline V gene (reference sequence). This CDR3 comprises 15 residues. V was shortened by 1 base and J by 2 bases, with 10 bases between the two germline ends. The DNA for the CDR3 is TGTGCCAGCAGCCAAGGGGGGTCCTCCACAGATACGCAGTATTTT. It encodes CASSQGGSSTDTQYF.

The chain is built from TRBV29-1 and TRBJ2-1, with a possible D match to TRBD2 (6 bases). Per germline, CDR1 SQVTM and CDR2 ANQGSEA. The CDR3 runs 13 residues. Trimming removed 1 base at V and 6 bases at J, with 10 bases between. The CDR3 coding sequence is TGCAGCGTTGAAGGGGTAGCGGTCAATGAGCAGTTCTTC. Translating it yields CSVEGVAVNEQFF.

CDR3 in DNA: TGTGCCAGCAGCTTTTCAGGGACCTACAATGAGCAGTTCTTC. Protein sequence: CASSFSGTYNEQFF. V is TRBV7-2 and J is TRBJ2-1; weak D call: TRBD1 (5 bases). The CDR3 is 14 amino acids. Trimming left V 3 bases short and J 2 bases short, with 8 bases between. CDR1 SGHTA and CDR2 FQGNSA come from the germline V gene.

This clonotype was counted once. The rearrangement joins TRBV6-2 or TRBV6-3 to TRBJ1-1; maybe TRBD1 (5 bases). Germline loops: CDR1 MNHEY, CDR2 SVGEGT. The CDR3 sequence is 17 residues long. V lost 6 bases, J lost 3 bases, and 23 bases lay in between. CDR3 sequence reads: CASSLSAQTPGDTEAFF. CDR3 coding DNA: TGTGCCAGCAGCCTTTCCGCCCAAACTCCGGGGGACACTGAAGCTTTCTTT.

V usage is TRBV25-1 and J usage is TRBJ2-1; D is perhaps TRBD2 (6 bases). Germline lookup yields CDR1 MGHDK and CDR2 SYGVNS. The CDR3 covers 15 residues. V lost 0 bases and J 8 bases, leaving 14 bases between the germline ends. CDR3 loop: CASSEYGGTGDEQFF. The CDR3 DNA reads TGTGCCAGCAGTGAATACGGGGGTACTGGAGATGAGCAGTTCTTC.

Only a few counts were recorded for this clonotype. The V and J genes are TRBV6-2 or TRBV6-3 and TRBJ2-5; D uncertain. CDR1 and CDR2 from the germline V gene are MNHEY and SVGEGT. V lost 2 bases and J 4 bases, leaving 11 bases between the germline ends. The CDR3 sequence is 14 residues long. In nucleotides, the CDR3 is TGTGCCAGCAGTTACGCGAATTATGGAGAGACCCAGTACTTC. Amino acid sequence: CASSYANYGETQYF.

This clonotype was found many times. This chain uses TRBV10-3 with TRBJ2-3; 8 bases match TRBD2. Germline V gene data show CDR1 as ENHRY and CDR2 as SYGVKD. This CDR3 spans 14 amino acids. Germline trimming cut 2 bases from V and 6 bases from J; bases unmatched to any gene: 4. The CDR3 DNA sequence: TGTGCCATCAGTGAGGGGACTAGGTTCGATACGCAGTATTTT. This translates into CAISEGTRFDTQYF.

On this clonotype: At one end, the junction sequence differs from germline, possibly due to a read error. The V and J genes are TRBV20-1 and TRBJ2-7; a possible D gene is TRBD1 (5 bases). Germline CDR1 reads DFQATT; CDR2 reads SNEGSKA (reference sequence). CDR3 length equals 14 residues. CDR3 sequence: CSARDPDSSDEQYF. The CDR3 DNA reads as TGCAGTGCTAGAGATCCTGACAGCTCCGACGAGCAGTACTTC.

The rearrangement joins TRBV20-1 to TRBJ2-7; D is perhaps TRBD2 (6 bases). The V and J ends lost 3 bases and 9 bases respectively, with 21 bases between them. Per germline, CDR1 DFQATT and CDR2 SNEGSKA (reference sequence). The CDR3 has 14 amino acids. CDR3 sequence reads: CSASSGSSTRPQYF. The DNA of the CDR3 is TGCAGTGCTAGTAGCGGCAGTTCAACACGTCCGCAGTACTTC.

This chain links TRBV15 with TRBJ2-5; D gene unclear. The J call could be wrong; TRBJ2-7 is a better fit for the DNA end. The CDR3 runs 13 residues. The germline CDR1 and CDR2 sequences are LNHNV and YYDKDF (reference sequence). The CDR3 region is CATSRDQQYEQYF. The CDR3 coding sequence is TGTGCCACCAGCAGAGATCAACAGTACGAGCAGTACTTC.

This clonotype has a handful of counts. J is TRBJ2-5 and V is TRBV14; TRBD2 matches 7 bases. The CDR3 sequence is 16 residues long. The V and J ends lost 3 bases and 1 base, in that order; junction bases with no gene match: 8. Germline V CDR1 and CDR2: SGHDN, FVKESK. DNA for the CDR3: TGTGCCAGCAGCCACCTCTCGGGCGGGAGCCAAGAGACCCAGTACTTC. Amino acids: CASSHLSGGSQETQYF.

This clonotype has a handful of counts. This chain uses TRBV27 with TRBJ2-7; 8 bases fit TRBD2. Unmatched junction bases numbered 9, after V lost 6 bases and J lost 5 bases. From germline, CDR1 is MNHEY and CDR2 SMNVEV (reference sequence). This CDR3 comprises 14 residues. As DNA, the CDR3 is TGTGCCAGCAGGCTCGGCGGGGGGCCCAACGAGCAGTACTTC. This encodes CASRLGGGPNEQYF.

CDR3 residues: CASSPRRGTGVNEQFF. Here the CDR3 DNA reads TGTGCCAGCAGTCCCAGACGGGGGACAGGGGTTAATGAGCAGTTCTTC. V and J are TRBV7-9 and TRBJ2-1; 10 positions match TRBD1. The CDR3 extends over 16 amino acids. The V segment lost 6 bases and the J segment 7 bases; nucleotides outside the gene matches: 12. CDR1 SEHNR and CDR2 FQNEAQ come from the germline V gene (reference sequence).

Only a few counts were recorded for this clonotype. The chain uses TRBV21-1 and TRBJ2-7. TRBV21-1 is flagged as a pseudogene. The CDR3 loop spans 13 amino acids. The CDR3 loop is CASSIGTSYEQYF. The CDR3 region has the DNA TGTGCCAGCAGCATCGGGACCTCCTACGAGCAGTACTTC.

This clonotype was observed a handful of times. The chain joins TRBV10-3 to TRBJ2-5; 7 positions agree with TRBD1. Matching the DNA end better, TRBJ2-7 makes the J call doubtful. Looked up from germline, CDR1 is ENHRY and CDR2 is SYGVKD. The CDR3 covers 15 residues. CDR3 DNA sequence: TGTGCCATCAGTGAGTCTCCCGGGACAGATGGCGAGCAGTACTTC. Encoded protein: CAISESPGTDGEQYF.

This clonotype was observed a single time. This chain uses TRBV27 with TRBJ1-1; no clear D gene. Trimming left V 5 bases short and J 11 bases short, with 18 bases between. The CDR3 spans 13 residues. Germline loops: CDR1 MNHEY, CDR2 SMNVEV (reference sequence). CDR3 bases: TGTGCCAGCAGTCGTAGGGAGTTCGGCGAGGCTTTCTTT. As protein: CASSRREFGEAFF.

This clonotype was detected only a few times. The rearrangement joins TRBV13 to TRBJ2-7; 10 bases fit TRBD2. In germline, CDR1 is PRHDT, CDR2 FYEKMQ (reference sequence). J was trimmed by 4 bases and V by 6 bases; bases with no gene match: 9. The CDR3 is made up of 15 amino acids. In nucleotides, the CDR3 is TGTGCCAGCAGTCCTAAGGGACTAGCGTCTTACGAGCAGTACTTC. It specifies CASSPKGLASYEQYF. Combining the CDR3 with reference TRBV13 and TRBJ2-7 gives the whole variable domain AAGVIQSPRHLIKEKRETATLKCYPIPRHDTVYWYQQGPGQDPQFLISFYEKMQSDKGSIPDRFSAQQFSDYHSELNMSSLELGDSALYFCASSPKGLASYEQYFGPGTRLTVT.

The genes are TRBV18 and TRBJ2-1; the match to TRBD2 covers 7 bases. The CDR3 consists of 12 residues. V dropped 5 bases and J dropped 9; count of bases not matched to a gene: 4. The germline gives CDR1 KGHSH, CDR2 LQKENI. This chain's CDR3 is CASSKLASEQFF. The DNA for the CDR3 is TGTGCCAGCTCAAAACTAGCGTCTGAGCAGTTCTTC. The whole variable domain, remainder taken from reference TRBV18 and TRBJ2-1, is NAGVMQNPRHLVRRRGQEARLRCSPMKGHSHVYWYRQLPEEGLKFMVYLQKENIIDESGMPKERFSAEFPKEGPSILRIQQVVRGDSAAYFCASSKLASEQFFGPGTRLTVL.

The V call is TRBV6-2 or TRBV6-3, the J call TRBJ2-2, with D unresolved. The germline V gene has CDR1 MNHEY and CDR2 SVGEGT. The CDR3 is made up of 13 amino acids. Deletions cut 2 bases from V and 7 bases from J, with 8 bases between. DNA for the CDR3: TGTGCCAGCAGTTACAACCCCATCGGGGAGCTGTTTTTT. Protein sequence: CASSYNPIGELFF.